This T cell receptor (beta chain) was recovered during a study of blood T cell repertoires in COVID-19. Study-wide context: The cDNA or gDNA used as material had been derived from T cells, B-cell-depleted T cells, or PBMCs.

TCRdb keeps only in-frame clones here, not all; method: immunoSEQ multiplex PCR. The repertoire consists of roughly 320,000 clones, with more than 85% occurring once and the leading ten covering over 1%. V lost 4 bases to trimming and J lost 2 bases, with 6 bases between them. CDR1 is GTSNPN, CDR2 SVGIG, per germline (reference sequence). The CDR3 covers 13 residues. This receptor was taken from a man in his 70s with acute or convalescent COVID-19. Source material: peripheral blood. The chain carries TRBV30 and TRBJ2-6; D might be TRBD2 (5 bases). The CDR3 sequence: CAWKGAGANVLTF. As DNA, the CDR3 is TGTGCCTGGAAGGGAGCTGGGGCCAACGTCCTGACTTTC. Together with reference TRBV30 and TRBJ2-6, the CDR3 gives the full variable domain: SQTIHQWPATLVQPVGSPLSLECTVEGTSNPNLYWYRQAAGRGLQLLFYSVGIGQISSEVPQNLSASRPQDRQFILSSKKLLLSDSGFYLCAWKGAGANVLTFGAGSRLTVL.